This TCR beta chain appears in the sequencing data of a study of blood T cell repertoires in COVID-19. The assay was immunoSEQ multiplex PCR, and TCRdb's table has in-frame clones only and misses some. The sample yields around 200,000 clones, less than 90% seen once. Trimming left V 0 bases short and J 11 bases short, with 13 bases between. Germline assignment: CDR1 MGHRA and CDR2 YSYEKL. The CDR3 consists of 13 residues. This TCR came from a middle-aged man with active or convalescent COVID-19. V is TRBV4-1 and J is TRBJ1-1; TRBD1 might be the D (5 bases). Sequenced material: peripheral blood. CDR3 nucleotide sequence: TGCGCCAGCAGCCAAGACAGGGAACGGCGCGCTTTCTTT. It encodes CASSQDRERRAFF.